The 15 T cell receptor beta chains below come from one sample, sequenced in a study of T cells in localized non-small cell lung cancer. Assay used: immunoSEQ multiplex PCR; TCRdb lists only in-frame clones, some missing. The sample has tens of thousands of clones; roughly 78% are singletons. The starting material was peripheral blood, obtained before any cancer treatment. Source of these receptors: a male donor older than 55 with stage III squamous cell lung carcinoma.

This clone was detected a few times. The chain employs TRBV18 and TRBJ1-1; TRBD1 might be the D (5 bases). V lost 3 bases and J 7 bases, leaving 18 bases between the germline ends. The length of the CDR3 is 15 residues. Germline CDR1 and CDR2: KGHSH and LQKENI. The CDR3 spells CASSPREGTVGEAFF. Written as DNA, the CDR3 is TGTGCCAGCTCACCCCGCGAGGGGACGGTTGGTGAAGCTTTCTTT.

This clone was recorded a few times. J is TRBJ1-4 and V is TRBV5-1; D is uncertain. Germline values: CDR1 SGHRS, CDR2 YFSETQ. With 0 bases removed from V and 0 bases from J, the gap between germline ends came to 9 bases. CDR3 size: 16 residues. CDR3 protein: CASSLGDNPTNEKLFF. The CDR3 nucleotides are TGCGCCAGCAGCTTGGGCGACAACCCAACTAATGAAAAACTGTTTTTT.

V and J are TRBV7-9 and TRBJ2-3; D remains unclear. The CDR3 has 11 residues. Germline CDR1 reads SEHNR; CDR2 reads FQNEAQ (reference sequence). Trimming removed 5 bases from V and 2 bases from J, with 2 bases in between. CDR3 in DNA: TGTGCCAGCAGCGACACAGATACGCAGTATTTT. The encoded protein is CASSDTDTQYF.

This chain connects TRBV6-1 to TRBJ1-3; D is unresolved. Germline lookup yields CDR1 MNHNS and CDR2 SASEGT. Trimming left V 8 bases short and J 4 bases short, with 12 bases between. The CDR3 has 13 amino acids. CDR3: CASGWAPGNTIYF. DNA for the CDR3: TGTGCCAGCGGATGGGCTCCAGGAAACACCATATATTTT.

This chain uses TRBV11-2 with TRBJ2-7; D is unresolved. Germline V lookup: CDR1 SGHAT, CDR2 FQNNGV. This CDR3 has 12 residues. Between the trimmed V and J ends, which lost 5 bases and 3 bases, there was a span of 8 bases. In nucleotides, the CDR3 is TGTGCCAGCAGCGGTGGTTTCTACGAGCAGTACTTC. Protein product: CASSGGFYEQYF.

The chain carries TRBV7-2 and TRBJ2-4; TRBD2 might be the D (6 bases). Per germline, CDR1 SGHTA and CDR2 FQGNSA. V shed 5 bases and J shed 0 bases, with 8 bases lying between them. The CDR3 loop spans 14 amino acids. CDR3 coding DNA: TGTGCCAGCAGCCGGGGGACAGCCAAAAACATTCAGTACTTC. Translation gives CASSRGTAKNIQYF.

This chain links TRBV2 with TRBJ1-1; no firm D call. CDR1 is SNHLY, CDR2 FYNNEI, per germline. V lost 6 bases and J lost 9, with 14 bases in between. The CDR3 spans 12 residues. The CDR3 protein is CASRRIAPQAFF. CDR3 DNA sequence: TGTGCCAGCAGGCGGATTGCGCCCCAAGCTTTCTTT.

The rearrangement uses TRBV27 and TRBJ1-4; D is uncertain. The CDR3 has 16 residues. Trimming pared 5 bases from V and 5 bases from J, leaving 18 bases between. Germline V gene sequence: CDR1 MNHEY, CDR2 SMNVEV (reference sequence). CDR3 in amino acids: CASSPIMGQRNEKLFF. The CDR3 DNA reads as TGTGCCAGCAGTCCGATTATGGGCCAGAGAAATGAAAAACTGTTTTTT.

The V and J genes are TRBV19 and TRBJ2-3; 7 positions agree with TRBD1. Germline CDR1 LNHDA, CDR2 SQIVND (reference sequence). The length of the CDR3 is 14 residues. The V and J ends lost 5 bases and 5 bases, in that order; junction bases with no gene match: 7. CDR3 DNA sequence: TGTGCCAGTAGTCTAAGGACAGGCCAAGATACGCAGTATTTT. This gives the protein CASSLRTGQDTQYF.

The chain combines TRBV6-5 with TRBJ2-7; D may be TRBD1 (8 bases). Per the germline V gene, CDR1 is MNHEY and CDR2 is SVGAGI. The CDR3 has 13 amino acids. V was cut by 7 bases and J by 9 bases, with 19 bases left in between. The CDR3 sequence is CASTYGGTGGQYF. The DNA for the CDR3 is TGTGCCAGCACCTACGGGGGGACAGGTGGGCAGTACTTC.

This clone is a singleton in its sample. An end of the junction does not agree with germline; a read error may underlie this. This chain uses TRBV5-1 with TRBJ2-5; perhaps TRBD2 as D (6 bases). The CDR3 is 14 amino acids. The V gene's germline CDR1 is SGHRS and CDR2 YFSETQ. The CDR3 is CASRLGGNQETQYF. The CDR3 DNA is TGCGCCAGCAGATTGGGAGGAAACCAAGAGACCCAGTACTTC.

This clone was detected only a few times. The chain carries TRBV18 and TRBJ1-5, with TRBD1 matching over 8 bases. Germline trimming cut 3 bases from V and 2 bases from J; bases unmatched to any gene: 6. The CDR3 is made up of 16 amino acids. In germline, CDR1 is KGHSH, CDR2 LQKENI. CDR3 protein: CASSPTGVNGNQPQHF. DNA for the CDR3: TGTGCCAGCTCACCGACAGGGGTGAACGGCAATCAGCCCCAGCATTTT. The entire variable domain, with the rest obtained from reference TRBV18 and TRBJ1-5, is as follows: NAGVMQNPRHLVRRRGQEARLRCSPMKGHSHVYWYRQLPEEGLKFMVYLQKENIIDESGMPKERFSAEFPKEGPSILRIQQVVRGDSAAYFCASSPTGVNGNQPQHFGDGTRLSIL.

V and J are TRBV30 and TRBJ2-7; D gene uncertain. Germline V gene sequence: CDR1 GTSNPN, CDR2 SVGIG (reference sequence). Trimming pared 4 bases from V and 4 bases from J, leaving 14 bases between. The CDR3 consists of 13 residues. The CDR3 loop is CAWTGRADYEQYF. The DNA for the CDR3 is TGTGCCTGGACAGGCCGTGCCGATTACGAGCAGTACTTC. The full variable domain, rest sourced from reference TRBV30 and TRBJ2-7, is SQTIHQWPATLVQPVGSPLSLECTVEGTSNPNLYWYRQAAGRGLQLLFYSVGIGQISSEVPQNLSASRPQDRQFILSSKKLLLSDSGFYLCAWTGRADYEQYFGPGTRLTVT.

V is TRBV19 and J is TRBJ2-3; TRBD1 matches at 11 bases. The CDR3 loop spans 14 amino acids. Trimming at V came to 7 bases and at J to 2 bases, leaving 2 bases not matched to a gene. Per germline, CDR1 LNHDA and CDR2 SQIVND (reference sequence). The DNA for the CDR3 is TGTGCCAGTATGGACAGGGGGCTCACAGATACGCAGTATTTT. This encodes CASMDRGLTDTQYF. Full variable domain (outside the CDR3, taken from reference TRBV19 and TRBJ2-3): DGGITQSPKYLFRKEGQNVTLSCEQNLNHDAMYWYRQDPGQGLRLIYYSQIVNDFQKGDIAEGYSVSREKKESFPLTVTSAQKNPTAFYLCASMDRGLTDTQYFGPGTRLTVL.

The chain uses TRBV28 and TRBJ2-7; 8 bases align to TRBD1. Germline V gene lookup returns CDR1 MDHEN and CDR2 SYDVKM. The length of the CDR3 is 14 residues. Trimming cost V 2 bases and J 2 bases; bases outside gene matches: 2. CDR3 in amino acids: CASSLGTGAYEQYF. CDR3 DNA sequence: TGTGCCAGCAGTTTAGGGACAGGAGCCTACGAGCAGTACTTC.